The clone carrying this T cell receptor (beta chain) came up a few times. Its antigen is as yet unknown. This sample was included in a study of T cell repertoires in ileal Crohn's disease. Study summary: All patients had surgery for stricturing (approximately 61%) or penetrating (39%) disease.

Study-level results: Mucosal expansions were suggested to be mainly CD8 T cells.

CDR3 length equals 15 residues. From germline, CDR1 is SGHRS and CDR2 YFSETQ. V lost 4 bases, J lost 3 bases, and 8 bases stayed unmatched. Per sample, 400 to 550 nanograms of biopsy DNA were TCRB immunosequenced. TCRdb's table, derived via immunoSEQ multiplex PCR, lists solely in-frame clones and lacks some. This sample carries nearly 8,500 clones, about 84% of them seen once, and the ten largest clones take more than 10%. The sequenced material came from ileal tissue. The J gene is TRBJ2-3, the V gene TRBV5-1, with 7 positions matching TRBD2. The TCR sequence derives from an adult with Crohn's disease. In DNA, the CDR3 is TGCGCCAGCAGCCCTACTAGCGCAAATACAGATACGCAGTATTTT. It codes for CASSPTSANTDTQYF.